The clone carrying this TCR beta chain was recorded at least ten times. The target antigen is unknown. TCRdb independently ran MiXCR on the reads; one entry per CDR3 protein. The sample lists under 800,000 distinct CDR3 sequences; more than 20% were seen once. The entry originates in a study of T cell repertoires in cytomegalovirus infection. General study findings and limits: Pooled public TCR beta family frequency picked out CMV carriers with the relevant HLA. There were HLA-C-restricted CMV-specific TCR beta clonotypes dominating the ex vivo response.

This CDR3 has 13 residues. Trimming removed 3 bases from V and 11 bases from J, with 15 bases in between. The germline gives CDR1 SGHRS, CDR2 YFSETQ. Sequencing was performed on CD8+ T cells from PBMCs. The receptor was derived from a human donor in good health (CMV status not recorded). Some clones in this sample may be carry-over from other donors' samples. This chain uses TRBV5-1 with TRBJ2-4; weak D call: TRBD2 (6 bases). For the CDR3, the DNA is TGCGCCAGCAGCTCAGGTGGCGGGGTACTTCAGTACTTC. Its protein product is CASSSGGGVLQYF.